The clone carrying this TCR beta chain is medium-sized (0.01 to 0.1%) in the sample. These data come from a study of blood T cell repertoires in COVID-19. Sequenced by immunoSEQ multiplex PCR; TCRdb stores in-frame clones only, minus some. The sample lists about 160,000 clones, around 86% occurring once. Sequencing was done on a sample of peripheral blood. The source is a man in his sixties or seventies who had recovered from COVID-19.

This CDR3 is CASSGYRALLMNTEAFF. The CDR3, as DNA: TGTGCCAGCAGTGGCTACAGGGCCCTCCTCATGAACACTGAAGCTTTCTTT. V gene TRBV2 combines with J gene TRBJ1-1, with D possibly matching TRBD1 (6 bases). V was pared by 4 bases and J by 0 bases, with 18 bases between. The CDR3 contains 17 residues. Germline CDR1 reads SNHLY; CDR2 reads FYNNEI.